These 9 T cell receptor beta chains originate from one sample sequenced in a study of blood T cell repertoires in COVID-19. Sequenced by immunoSEQ multiplex PCR; TCRdb stores in-frame clones only, minus some. The data contain about 280,000 clones, roughly 90% of them singletons. The sequencing sample was made of peripheral blood. These TCRs come from a woman aged 25 to 39 with COVID-19, enrolled during active disease.

The chain couples TRBV28 to TRBJ1-1; D unclear. Trimming removed 6 bases at V and 2 bases at J, with 4 bases between. The CDR3 loop spans 11 amino acids. Per the germline V gene, CDR1 is MDHEN and CDR2 is SYDVKM. This chain's CDR3 is CASSPNTEAFF. CDR3 sequence (DNA): TGTGCCAGCAGCCCAAACACTGAAGCTTTCTTT.

A note on this clone: The sample has other DNA sequences that encode this CDR3 too. The chain is built from TRBV4-1 and TRBJ2-5; TRBD1 matches 9 bases. Germline values: CDR1 MGHRA, CDR2 YSYEKL. V lost 8 bases to trimming and J lost 5 bases; unmatched junction nucleotides: 15. This CDR3 is 16 amino acids long. This CDR3 is CASRRIPGTGTETQYF. DNA for the CDR3: TGCGCCAGCCGAAGAATACCCGGGACAGGGACGGAGACCCAGTACTTC.

The chain is built from TRBV27 and TRBJ1-1; a weak D match, TRBD1 (5 bases). V lost 5 bases, J lost 1 base, and 17 bases lay in between. Germline V gene lookup returns CDR1 MNHEY and CDR2 SMNVEV (reference sequence). The CDR3 contains 16 residues. In nucleotides, the CDR3 is TGTGCCAGCAGTCCTCCCCCCAGCAGGGCGAACACTGAAGCTTTCTTT. Protein product: CASSPPPSRANTEAFF.

This chain uses TRBV29-1 with TRBJ1-2, with TRBD1 matching over 9 bases. CDR1 is SQVTM, CDR2 ANQGSEA, per germline. The CDR3 spans 17 residues. After removal of 0 bases from V and 4 bases from J, the junction contained 12 bases not matched to a gene. The CDR3 is CSVEDWDREDVSYGYTF. The CDR3 DNA follows: TGCAGCGTTGAAGATTGGGACAGGGAAGATGTATCCTATGGCTACACCTTC.

The rearrangement links TRBV5-1 to TRBJ2-1; 11 nucleotides line up with TRBD2. CDR1 SGHRS and CDR2 YFSETQ come from the germline V gene. The V segment lost 1 base and the J segment 5 bases; nucleotides outside the gene matches: 2. This CDR3 is built from 15 residues. CDR3 DNA: TGCGCCAGCAGCTTGAGGGGACTAGCGGACAATGAGCAGTTCTTC. Translating it yields CASSLRGLADNEQFF.

The V gene is TRBV6-5, the J gene TRBJ1-5; D not certain. The V end lost 0 bases, the J end lost 6 bases, and 6 bases lay between the germline ends. CDR3 size: 13 residues. Germline V gives CDR1 MNHEY, CDR2 SVGAGI. The CDR3 sequence is CASSYSSGQPQHF. The CDR3 DNA reads TGTGCCAGCAGTTACTCTTCAGGTCAGCCCCAGCATTTT.

The rearrangement uses TRBV10-2 and TRBJ2-7; perhaps TRBD2 as D (5 bases). Germline V gives CDR1 WSHSY, CDR2 SAAADI. Deletions cut 2 bases from V and 6 bases from J, with 11 bases between. This CDR3 comprises 13 residues. The CDR3 DNA is TGCGCCAGCAGTGAGATATCCGAGGGCGAGCAGTACTTC. Protein product: CASSEISEGEQYF.

The chain uses TRBV30 and TRBJ2-1, with D possibly matching TRBD2 (6 bases). Trimming removed 0 bases at V and 6 bases at J, with 15 bases between. The CDR3 extends over 15 amino acids. CDR1 and CDR2 (germline): GTSNPN, SVGIG (reference sequence). The DNA for the CDR3 is TGTGCCTGGAGTGTACACGATCTGACTAGCAATGAGCAGTTCTTC. It codes for CAWSVHDLTSNEQFF.

This clone was detected only a few times. The J gene is TRBJ1-1, the V gene TRBV28, with a tentative D call TRBD1 (6 bases). Germline CDR1 reads MDHEN; CDR2 reads SYDVKM. V was shortened by 6 bases and J by 5 bases, with 19 bases between the two germline ends. The CDR3 runs 15 residues. CDR3 protein: CASSYITGRETEAFF. CDR3 DNA sequence: TGTGCCAGCAGCTATATTACAGGGAGGGAGACTGAAGCTTTCTTT.